Following are 23 T cell receptor beta chains from one sample sequenced in a study of T cell responses to AZD1222 COVID-19 vaccine. Sequenced by immunoSEQ multiplex PCR; TCRdb stores in-frame clones only, minus some. The sample records over 95,000 clones, around 84% being singletons. Sequenced material: peripheral blood, taken 28 days after the second AZD1222 dose. Receptors were obtained from an adult who received the AZD1222 COVID-19 vaccine.

This chain joins TRBV10-3 and TRBJ2-7; 8 bases agree with TRBD2. CDR3 length equals 15 residues. Looked up from germline, CDR1 is ENHRY and CDR2 is SYGVKD. The ends lost 10 bases at V and 2 bases at J; junction bases unmatched: 13. In nucleotides, the CDR3 is TGTGCCACCAGACTAGCGCCCACCTCGACCTACGAGCAGTACTTC. Translated, it gives CATRLAPTSTYEQYF.

V and J are TRBV10-3 and TRBJ2-3, with 10 bases lining up with TRBD1. The CDR3 spans 16 residues. Per the germline V gene, CDR1 is ENHRY and CDR2 is SYGVKD. The junction had 8 bases not matched to a gene; V was cut back by 6 bases and J by 2 bases. The CDR3 here is CAISRYGTGDTDTQYF. CDR3 nucleotide sequence: TGTGCCATCAGCCGATACGGGACAGGGGACACAGATACGCAGTATTTT.

The chain combines TRBV2 with TRBJ2-3; 7 bases are shared with TRBD2. This CDR3 comprises 15 residues. V lost 3 bases and J lost 2; bases outside the gene matches: 5. The germline CDR1 and CDR2 sequences are SNHLY and FYNNEI. The CDR3 DNA reads as TGTGCCAGCAGTGAGGGCGGGGGACCCACAGATACGCAGTATTTT. It encodes CASSEGGGPTDTQYF.

The chain combines TRBV5-1 with TRBJ2-7; D might be TRBD2 (5 bases). Trimming took 0 bases from V and 3 from J, leaving 10 bases between them. In germline, CDR1 is SGHRS, CDR2 YFSETQ. This CDR3 spans 14 amino acids. The CDR3 spells CASSLAARDYEQYF. Written as DNA, the CDR3 is TGCGCCAGCAGCTTGGCCGCTCGGGACTACGAGCAGTACTTC.

The chain joins TRBV7-2 to TRBJ1-1; the match to TRBD1 covers 7 bases. The CDR3 length is 16 residues. Germline lookup yields CDR1 SGHTA and CDR2 FQGNSA. J gave up 4 bases and V 4 bases, and 12 bases lay outside the gene matches. CDR3 sequence: CASSWYTGEGGTEAFF. CDR3 DNA sequence: TGTGCCAGCAGCTGGTACACAGGGGAAGGGGGCACTGAAGCTTTCTTT.

The chain has TRBV6-4 and TRBJ2-2; 10 bases are a match to TRBD2. From germline, CDR1 is MRHNA and CDR2 SNTAGT. There are 15 residues in the CDR3. The ends lost 5 bases at V and 4 bases at J; junction bases unmatched: 4. CDR3 residues: CASSSAGGPTGELFF. The CDR3, as DNA: TGTGCCAGCAGTTCAGCGGGGGGGCCCACCGGGGAGCTGTTTTTT.

The chain combines TRBV7-9 with TRBJ1-3; TRBD1 might be the D (5 bases). Trimming cost V 0 bases and J 4 bases, with 7 bases left between them. The CDR3 has 14 amino acids. Germline V lookup: CDR1 SEHNR, CDR2 FQNEAQ (reference sequence). This CDR3 reads CASSLARQGNTIYF. Here the CDR3 DNA reads TGTGCCAGCAGCTTAGCGCGACAGGGAAACACCATATATTTT.

The rearrangement joins TRBV3-1 (or the pseudogene TRBV3-2) to TRBJ1-5; possibly TRBD1 for D (6 bases). Germline values: CDR1 LGHDT, CDR2 YNNKEL (reference sequence). The CDR3 is 15 residues long. Trimming left V 4 bases short and J 7 bases short, with 17 bases between. CDR3 nucleotide sequence: TGTGCCAGCAGCCCCACCCCAACAGGGCGCCAGCCCCAGCATTTT. Amino acid sequence: CASSPTPTGRQPQHF.

This clone was found a few times. J is TRBJ1-1 and V is TRBV5-4, with a weak D call TRBD1 (5 bases). The CDR3 totals 16 residues. Trimming left V 5 bases short and J 1 base short, with 18 bases between. From germline, CDR1 is SGHNT and CDR2 YYREEE (reference sequence). The CDR3 sequence is CASRGRSGVGNTEAFF. The CDR3 DNA sequence: TGTGCCAGCAGGGGGAGATCGGGGGTTGGGAACACTGAAGCTTTCTTT.

The chain is built from TRBV9 and TRBJ1-1; D uncertain. The germline CDR1 and CDR2 sequences are SGDLS and YYNGEE. The CDR3 has 13 residues. V was trimmed by 3 bases and J by 1 base, leaving 7 bases between them. This CDR3 reads CASSGRGNTEAFF. The CDR3 DNA reads TGTGCCAGCAGCGGTCGAGGGAACACTGAAGCTTTCTTT.

The CDR3 region is CASSQDYRQAYNEQFF. Here the CDR3 DNA reads TGCGCCAGCAGCCAAGATTACCGACAGGCTTACAATGAGCAGTTCTTC. This sequence joins TRBV4-3 and TRBJ2-1, with D maybe TRBD1 (6 bases). Germline V gives CDR1 LGHNA, CDR2 YSLEER. Trimming took 0 bases from V and 4 from J, leaving 13 bases between them. The CDR3 runs 16 residues.

The CDR3 region is CASSPSGRRGTDTQYF. CDR3 nucleotide sequence: TGCGCCAGCAGCCCCAGCGGCCGAAGGGGCACAGATACGCAGTATTTT. The rearrangement uses TRBV5-1 and TRBJ2-3; possibly TRBD2 for D (5 bases). V dropped 4 bases and J dropped 1 base, with 16 bases sitting between them. The CDR3 covers 16 residues. CDR1 is SGHRS, CDR2 YFSETQ, per germline.

The chain joins TRBV7-2 to TRBJ1-5, with 7 positions matching TRBD1. Germline CDR1 reads SGHTA; CDR2 reads FQGNSA. The CDR3 sequence is 16 residues long. J lost 4 bases, V lost 4 bases, and 10 bases had no gene match. Here the CDR3 DNA reads TGTGCCAGCAGCTCATACAGGGGTTGCGGGAATCAGCCCCAGCATTTT. Amino acids: CASSSYRGCGNQPQHF. The entire variable domain, with the rest obtained from reference TRBV7-2 and TRBJ1-5, is as follows: GAGVSQSPSNKVTEKGKDVELRCDPISGHTALYWYRQSLGQGLEFLIYFQGNSAPDKSGLPSDRFSAERTGGSVSTLTIQRTQQEDSAVYLCASSSYRGCGNQPQHFGDGTRLSIL.

The chain recombines TRBV9 with TRBJ2-3; TRBD2 matches at 8 bases. Germline V gives CDR1 SGDLS, CDR2 YYNGEE. The CDR3 loop spans 15 amino acids. Trimming cost V 2 bases and J 2 bases; bases outside gene matches: 4. The CDR3 spells CASSVGTRNTDTQYF. CDR3 nucleotides: TGTGCCAGCAGCGTCGGGACTAGGAACACAGATACGCAGTATTTT.

This chain connects TRBV7-3 to TRBJ2-1; 11 bases map to TRBD2. The junction had 7 bases not matched to a gene; V was cut back by 5 bases and J by 7 bases. Germline CDR1 and CDR2: SGHTA and FQGTGA. There are 15 residues in the CDR3. The CDR3 here is CASSRTGTSGNEQFF. Here the CDR3 DNA reads TGTGCCAGCAGCCGTACGGGGACTAGCGGAAATGAGCAGTTCTTC.

This clone occurred once. The CDR3 DNA reads as TGTGCCACCAGCCCGGGACAGGGGTATCGGGGCTACACCTTC. Protein product: CATSPGQGYRGYTF. This chain connects TRBV15 to TRBJ1-2, with 10 bases lining up with TRBD1. With 5 bases clipped from V and 8 bases from J, the junction kept 8 bases outside the gene matches. The CDR3 runs 14 residues. Germline CDR1 LNHNV, CDR2 YYDKDF (reference sequence).

The gene calls are TRBV14 and TRBJ2-4, with D perhaps matching TRBD2 (6 bases). V shed 4 bases and J shed 0 bases, with 16 bases lying between them. This CDR3 region has 17 residues. Germline V lookup: CDR1 SGHDN, CDR2 FVKESK. The CDR3 reads CASSLSLGLGAKNIQYF. DNA of the CDR3: TGTGCCAGCAGCCTAAGTCTGGGACTCGGAGCCAAAAACATTCAGTACTTC.

CDR3 residues: CASSLLGQSYEQYF. The CDR3 DNA reads TGTGCCAGCAGTTTACTTGGGCAGAGCTACGAGCAGTACTTC. This rearrangement joins TRBV27 to TRBJ2-7; D is uncertain. Germline-derived CDR1 and CDR2 are MNHEY and SMNVEV (reference sequence). V shed 2 bases and J shed 3 bases, with 11 bases lying between them. CDR3 size: 14 residues.

The chain employs TRBV12-3 or TRBV12-4 and TRBJ1-1, with D unclear. V shed 3 bases and J shed 9 bases, with 11 bases lying between them. The CDR3 extends over 12 amino acids. The CDR3: CASSFVREKAFF. CDR3 sequence (DNA): TGTGCCAGCAGTTTTGTGCGGGAGAAAGCTTTCTTT.

This clone was seen a few times. The CDR3 is CASSLDRGNEQFF. The CDR3 DNA is TGCGCCAGCAGCCTAGACAGGGGCAATGAGCAGTTCTTC. The gene calls are TRBV5-1 and TRBJ2-1; 8 bases fit TRBD1. Germline V gene data show CDR1 as SGHRS and CDR2 as YFSETQ. The ends lost 4 bases at V and 6 bases at J; junction bases unmatched: 3. CDR3 length equals 13 residues.

This chain uses TRBV10-3 with TRBJ1-1; D might be TRBD1 (6 bases). CDR3 length: 11 residues. The V gene's germline CDR1 is ENHRY and CDR2 SYGVKD. Trimming took off 9 bases at V and 10 bases at J, with 15 bases between the two ends. The CDR3 protein is CAIGGGLGAFF. In DNA, the CDR3 is TGTGCCATTGGAGGGGGGCTAGGAGCTTTCTTT.

The chain combines TRBV15 with TRBJ2-3; 9 bases fit TRBD2. Trimming at V came to 5 bases and at J to 5 bases, leaving 23 bases not matched to a gene. This CDR3 is 20 amino acids long. Germline CDR1 reads LNHNV; CDR2 reads YYDKDF (reference sequence). The CDR3 here is CATSPTGASGAETAEDTQYF. For the CDR3, the DNA is TGTGCCACCAGCCCCACTGGGGCTAGCGGGGCCGAGACGGCTGAAGATACGCAGTATTTT.

The chain carries TRBV12-3 or TRBV12-4 and TRBJ1-2, with D uncertain. CDR3 length: 13 amino acids. V lost 8 bases and J 3 bases, leaving 13 bases between the germline ends. The DNA for the CDR3 is TGTGCCAGCGGGTTAGACTCGGACTATGGCTACACCTTC. It is translated as CASGLDSDYGYTF.